The 21 T cell receptor beta chains reported below all come from one sample, sequenced in a study of shared clonotypes between healthy human individuals. Here immunoSEQ multiplex PCR was the method, and the copy in TCRdb shows in-frame clones only, minus some. The repertoire has about 2,500,000 clones, about 92% of them found once; the top ten carry 0.14%. Sequenced material: naive CD4+ T cells sorted from blood. Described subset: CD45RA+ positively selected. The receptors derive from a man aged 18 to 29 in good health.

The genes are TRBV7-2 and TRBJ2-5; D remains unclear. CDR1 and CDR2 (germline): SGHTA, FQGNSA. CDR3 size: 14 residues. Trimming took 4 bases from V and 1 from J, leaving 10 bases between them. The CDR3 loop reads CASSYTGFQETQYF. The CDR3 nucleotides are TGTGCCAGCAGCTATACGGGCTTCCAAGAGACCCAGTACTTC.

V is TRBV10-3 and J is TRBJ1-2, with TRBD1 identical over 7 bases. Germline V gene data show CDR1 as ENHRY and CDR2 as SYGVKD. With 5 bases clipped from V and 0 bases from J, the junction kept 6 bases outside the gene matches. There are 15 residues in the CDR3. The CDR3 region is CAISSGQTTNYGYTF. As DNA, the CDR3 is TGTGCCATCAGTTCGGGACAGACGACTAACTATGGCTACACCTTC.

V and J are TRBV21-1 and TRBJ2-3. TRBV21-1 is noted as a pseudogene. This CDR3 spans 16 amino acids. In DNA, the CDR3 is TGTGCCAGCAGCAAAATCGACACCGGGTCAGGCGATACGCAGTATTTT. As protein: CASSKIDTGSGDTQYF.

The genes are TRBV6-5 and TRBJ2-1; TRBD2 agrees at 9 bases. This CDR3 contains 15 residues. Germline lookup yields CDR1 MNHEY and CDR2 SVGAGI. The junction had 3 bases not matched to a gene; V was cut back by 6 bases and J by 0 bases. The CDR3 sequence: CASRDSGSSYNEQFF. DNA for the CDR3: TGTGCCAGCAGGGATAGCGGGAGCTCCTACAATGAGCAGTTCTTC.

The chain carries TRBV2 and TRBJ1-5, with TRBD1 matching over 8 bases. Germline V gene sequence: CDR1 SNHLY, CDR2 FYNNEI. The CDR3 is 14 residues long. V trimming: 7 bases; J trimming: 6 bases; junction bases outside the gene matches: 8. CDR3 residues: CASKDREVFQPQHF. The CDR3, as DNA: TGTGCCAGCAAGGACAGGGAAGTTTTTCAGCCCCAGCATTTT.

The chain is built from TRBV30 and TRBJ2-3; D gene ambiguous. The V end lost 3 bases, the J end lost 0 bases, and 10 bases lay between the germline ends. This CDR3 contains 14 residues. The germline V gene has CDR1 GTSNPN and CDR2 SVGIG (reference sequence). CDR3 DNA sequence: TGTGCCTGGAGACGGCTCACTAGCACAGATACGCAGTATTTT. Protein sequence: CAWRRLTSTDTQYF.

This sequence joins TRBV18 and TRBJ1-4; tentative D call: TRBD1 (5 bases). CDR3 length: 17 residues. Germline lookup yields CDR1 KGHSH and CDR2 LQKENI. V lost 3 bases, J lost 0 bases, and 14 bases lay in between. DNA for the CDR3: TGTGCCAGCTCACCGGGGGTTTGGTCTGCAACTAATGAAAAACTGTTTTTT. Amino acids: CASSPGVWSATNEKLFF.

V and J are TRBV9 and TRBJ2-3; 10 nucleotides match TRBD2. Germline CDR1 is SGDLS and CDR2 is YYNGEE. CDR3 length: 16 residues. Losses at the gene ends were 6 bases for V and 6 bases for J; bases not matched to a gene: 13. The CDR3 here is CASKLGSGRAGDTQYF. As DNA, the CDR3 is TGTGCCAGCAAGCTGGGCAGCGGGAGGGCCGGGGATACGCAGTATTTT.

A word on this clone: Other nucleotide sequences in the sample specify the same CDR3. The gene calls are TRBV5-4 and TRBJ1-1; D unresolved. CDR3 length equals 13 residues. V gave up 0 bases and J gave up 1 base, with 4 bases separating them. Germline V lookup: CDR1 SGHNT, CDR2 YYREEE (reference sequence). The CDR3 here is CASSLERNTEAFF. The CDR3 coding sequence is TGTGCCAGCAGCTTGGAAAGGAACACTGAAGCTTTCTTT.

This clone came up once. This chain joins TRBV18 and TRBJ1-5, with a weak D call TRBD1 (6 bases). This CDR3 region has 15 residues. Trimming left V 4 bases short and J 2 bases short, with 12 bases between. Germline loops: CDR1 KGHSH, CDR2 LQKENI. The CDR3 nucleotides are TGTGCCAGCTCACAGGGGGTAAGGGGCAATCAGCCCCAGCATTTT. Protein product: CASSQGVRGNQPQHF. The full variable domain, with the rest looked up from reference TRBV18 and TRBJ1-5, is NAGVMQNPRHLVRRRGQEARLRCSPMKGHSHVYWYRQLPEEGLKFMVYLQKENIIDESGMPKERFSAEFPKEGPSILRIQQVVRGDSAAYFCASSQGVRGNQPQHFGDGTRLSIL.

The CDR3 coding sequence is TGTGCCAGTAGTCCCTTTGGGGGTTCACCCCTCCACTTT. Translating it yields CASSPFGGSPLHF. The rearrangement joins TRBV19 to TRBJ1-6; tentative D call: TRBD1 (5 bases). Germline V gene sequence: CDR1 LNHDA, CDR2 SQIVND (reference sequence). Trimming removed 5 bases from V and 9 bases from J, with 11 bases in between. The CDR3 loop spans 13 amino acids.

This chain uses TRBV6-5 with TRBJ1-5; no definite D call. This CDR3 is 10 amino acids long. Per germline, CDR1 MNHEY and CDR2 SVGAGI. Trimming stripped 11 bases from V and 0 bases from J, with 2 bases between. Here the CDR3 reads CACSNQPQHF. DNA of the CDR3: TGTGCCTGTAGCAATCAGCCCCAGCATTTT.

Notes on this clone: The sample carries other DNA sequences with the same CDR3. This chain links TRBV6-5 with TRBJ2-7, with a tentative D call TRBD1 (5 bases). Per germline, CDR1 MNHEY and CDR2 SVGAGI. CDR3 length equals 13 residues. V was shortened by 2 bases and J by 2 bases, with 7 bases between the two germline ends. CDR3 in amino acids: CASSYGATYEQYF. CDR3 coding DNA: TGTGCCAGCAGTTACGGGGCAACCTACGAGCAGTACTTC.

This chain uses TRBV10-3 with TRBJ2-7, with D possibly being TRBD2 (7 bases). Germline V gene lookup returns CDR1 ENHRY and CDR2 SYGVKD. Trimming removed 11 bases from V and 5 bases from J, with 19 bases in between. The CDR3 spans 13 residues. The CDR3 sequence: CAAQGRGGHEQYF. The CDR3 DNA is TGTGCCGCCCAAGGCAGGGGAGGGCACGAGCAGTACTTC.

The chain links TRBV5-1 to TRBJ2-7; 9 positions match TRBD1. The CDR3 consists of 15 residues. The junction had 8 bases not matched to a gene; V was cut back by 5 bases and J by 2 bases. The germline gives CDR1 SGHRS, CDR2 YFSETQ. The DNA of the CDR3 is TGCGCCAGCAGACCGGGGACAGGGTATACCTACGAGCAGTACTTC. Protein: CASRPGTGYTYEQYF.

Notes on this clone: This CDR3 is also generated by other DNA sequences in the sample. Here the CDR3 reads CASTTRNEQFF. In DNA form, the CDR3 reads TGTGCCAGCACCACTCGGAATGAGCAGTTCTTC. V is TRBV6-5 and J is TRBJ2-1; no firm D call. This CDR3 contains 11 residues. CDR1 and CDR2 (germline): MNHEY, SVGAGI. With 7 bases removed from V and 7 bases from J, the gap between germline ends came to 8 bases.

As regards this clone: In the same sample, other DNA sequences code for this CDR3. The V and J genes are TRBV27 and TRBJ1-1; perhaps TRBD1 as D (6 bases). From germline, CDR1 is MNHEY and CDR2 SMNVEV (reference sequence). V lost 4 bases and J lost 1, with 10 bases in between. CDR3 length: 14 residues. The CDR3 loop is CASSSTGPNTEAFF. DNA for the CDR3: TGTGCCAGCAGTTCGACAGGACCGAACACTGAAGCTTTCTTT.

The chain has TRBV9 and TRBJ2-2, with a weak D call TRBD1 (6 bases). With 3 bases removed from V and 7 bases from J, the gap between germline ends came to 13 bases. Germline CDR1 is SGDLS and CDR2 is YYNGEE. CDR3 size: 14 residues. CDR3 sequence reads: CASSADRSIGELFF. The CDR3 DNA reads TGTGCCAGCAGCGCGGACAGATCGATCGGGGAGCTGTTTTTT.

The chain recombines TRBV19 with TRBJ2-1, with D possibly being TRBD2 (5 bases). V was pared by 3 bases and J by 3 bases, with 9 bases between. The CDR3 is 14 amino acids. Germline lookup yields CDR1 LNHDA and CDR2 SQIVND (reference sequence). The CDR3 nucleotides are TGTGCCAGTAGTATCACTAGATTCTACAATGAGCAGTTCTTC. Amino acids: CASSITRFYNEQFF.

The chain carries TRBV11-2 and TRBJ1-3, with D possibly TRBD1 on 5 matching bases. This CDR3 is 16 amino acids long. Trimming removed 1 base from V and 0 bases from J, with 10 bases in between. In germline, CDR1 is SGHAT, CDR2 FQNNGV. The CDR3 reads CASSLVGGSSGNTIYF. The DNA for the CDR3 is TGTGCCAGCAGCTTAGTGGGGGGAAGCTCTGGAAACACCATATATTTT.

This chain connects TRBV6-6 to TRBJ1-1; the match to TRBD1 covers 9 bases. V lost 6 bases, J lost 5 bases, and 13 bases stayed unmatched. CDR3 length: 16 amino acids. CDR1 and CDR2 (germline): MNHNY, SVGAGI (reference sequence). The CDR3 loop is CASRHPAQGADTEAFF. CDR3 DNA: TGTGCCAGCAGACACCCAGCACAGGGGGCGGATACTGAAGCTTTCTTT.